This TCR beta chain was sequenced in a study of T cells in Graves' hyperthyroidism and ophthalmopathy. Germline loops: CDR1 SQVTM, CDR2 ANQGSEA. Between the trimmed V and J ends, which lost 4 bases and 2 bases, there was a span of 14 bases. This CDR3 has 14 amino acids. Template material for amplifying TCR beta CDR3 regions consisted of RNA transcripts. During a first-round RT-PCR of the TCR CDR3, the HTBI primer set was used. TCRdb re-called the multiplex PCR reads with MiXCR, one entry per CDR3 protein. Of about 590,000 distinct CDR3 sequences in the sample, around a sixth are singletons; the top ten hold about 7%. This clonotype was recorded many times.

Sequencing was carried out using blood. The receptor was isolated from a woman aged 25 to 39 with Graves' hyperthyroidism. This chain connects TRBV29-1 to TRBJ1-2, with D perhaps TRBD1 (6 bases). The CDR3 bases are TGCAGCGTTGCTCTGACAGGACCCAACTATGGCTACACCTTC. This codes for CSVALTGPNYGYTF.